This is a list of T cell receptor beta chains from one sample in a study of Graves' ophthalmopathy and Graves' hyperthyroidism. Via MiXCR, TCRdb re-called the multiplex PCR reads, giving one row per CDR3 protein. The sample holds roughly 500,000 distinct CDR3 sequences, around 15% seen once. The sequenced sample was blood. The receptors were sampled from a woman aged 30 to 39 with Graves' ophthalmopathy. CDR3s include the opening cysteine and the closing phenylalanine or tryptophan. A D gene is named only where the DNA matches it firmly. Clone size is shown for a subset of rows, as once, few, many or a class of expanded clone.

CDR3aa: CASSTRDRGVWETQYF
CDR3nt: TGTGCCAGCAGTACACGGGACAGGGGCGTATGGGAGACCCAGTACTTC
v_gene: TRBV6-2/TRBV6-3
j_gene: TRBJ2-5
d_gene: TRBD1
abundance: -

CDR3aa: CASSSLGVGETQYF
CDR3nt: TGTGCCAGCAGCTCTTTGGGGGTTGGGGAGACCCAGTACTTC
v_gene: TRBV11-2
j_gene: TRBJ2-5
d_gene: -
abundance: -

CDR3aa: CASRAPGQVGAPLHF
CDR3nt: TGTGCCAGCAGAGCCCCGGGACAAGTAGGCGCACCCCTCCACTTT
v_gene: TRBV28
j_gene: TRBJ1-6
d_gene: -
abundance: many

CDR3aa: CASSYELAGSYEQYF
CDR3nt: TGTGCCAGCAGTTACGAGCTAGCGGGGTCCTACGAGCAGTACTTC
v_gene: TRBV6-5
j_gene: TRBJ2-7
d_gene: TRBD2
abundance: many

CDR3aa: CASSSDRGFREQYF
CDR3nt: TGCGCCAGCAGCTCCGACAGGGGGTTTAGGGAGCAGTACTTC
v_gene: TRBV5-1
j_gene: TRBJ2-7
d_gene: TRBD1
abundance: many

CDR3aa: CASSLWSGQGAPNTEAFF
CDR3nt: TGTGCCAGCAGTCTCTGGAGCGGGCAGGGGGCACCGAACACTGAAGCTTTCTTT
v_gene: TRBV12-3/TRBV12-4
j_gene: TRBJ1-1
d_gene: TRBD1
abundance: many

CDR3aa: CASRSNPGQGNSPLHF
CDR3nt: TGTGCCAGCAGGTCAAATCCGGGACAGGGAAATTCACCCCTCCACTTT
v_gene: TRBV11-1
j_gene: TRBJ1-6
d_gene: TRBD1
abundance: many

CDR3aa: CASSSLPRVYEQYF
CDR3nt: TGTGCCAGCAGCTCCCTCCCAAGAGTCTACGAGCAGTACTTC
v_gene: TRBV12-3/TRBV12-4
j_gene: TRBJ2-7
d_gene: -
abundance: many

CDR3aa: CASRARTGPETQYF
CDR3nt: TGTGCCAGCAGGGCTAGAACAGGGCCTGAGACCCAGTACTTC
v_gene: TRBV6-1
j_gene: TRBJ2-5
d_gene: -
abundance: few

CDR3aa: CAWKVGGYEQYF
CDR3nt: TGTGCCTGGAAGGTGGGGGGTTACGAGCAGTACTTC
v_gene: TRBV30
j_gene: TRBJ2-7
d_gene: -
abundance: few

CDR3aa: CASSEKWGGNQPQHF
CDR3nt: TGTGCCAGCAGTGAAAAGTGGGGAGGCAATCAGCCCCAGCATTTT
v_gene: TRBV6-1
j_gene: TRBJ1-5
d_gene: -
abundance: -

CDR3aa: CASSFSRWNTEAFF
CDR3nt: TGTGCCAGCAGTTTCAGCCGTTGGAACACTGAAGCTTTCTTT
v_gene: TRBV12-3/TRBV12-4
j_gene: TRBJ1-1
d_gene: -
abundance: -

CDR3aa: CASSFSLAGGYEQYF
CDR3nt: TGTGCCAGCAGTTTCAGCCTAGCGGGAGGTTACGAGCAGTACTTC
v_gene: TRBV6-5
j_gene: TRBJ2-7
d_gene: TRBD2
abundance: many

CDR3aa: CAWNQYDTGSYGYTF
CDR3nt: TGTGCCTGGAACCAATACGACACAGGAAGCTATGGCTACACCTTC
v_gene: TRBV30
j_gene: TRBJ1-2
d_gene: -
abundance: -

CDR3aa: CSAISGRRSYEQYF
CDR3nt: TGCAGCGCCATTAGCGGGAGGCGGTCCTACGAGCAGTACTTC
v_gene: TRBV29-1
j_gene: TRBJ2-7
d_gene: TRBD2
abundance: -

CDR3aa: CASSFMGSGRSNEQYF
CDR3nt: TGTGCCAGCAGTTTTATGGGTAGCGGGAGGAGCAACGAGCAGTACTTC
v_gene: TRBV28
j_gene: TRBJ2-7
d_gene: TRBD2
abundance: -

CDR3aa: CASSLLWGSNEAFF
CDR3nt: TGCGCCAGCAGCTTGCTATGGGGCAGTAATGAAGCTTTCTTT
v_gene: TRBV5-1
j_gene: TRBJ1-1
d_gene: -
abundance: many

CDR3aa: CASSRSGPLPVQETQYF
CDR3nt: TGCGCCAGCAGTAGAAGCGGGCCCCTGCCGGTACAAGAGACCCAGTACTTC
v_gene: TRBV5-1
j_gene: TRBJ2-5
d_gene: -
abundance: few

CDR3aa: CASSEAQGASEAFF
CDR3nt: TGTGCCAGCAGTGAAGCACAGGGGGCCAGTGAAGCTTTCTTT
v_gene: TRBV6-1
j_gene: TRBJ1-1
d_gene: TRBD1
abundance: many

CDR3aa: CAWSVYDWDPSRHGYTF
CDR3nt: TGTGCCTGGAGTGTATATGACTGGGACCCGTCTAGACACGGCTACACCTTC
v_gene: TRBV30
j_gene: TRBJ1-2
d_gene: -
abundance: few

CDR3aa: CASSQEDRTPEYEQYF
CDR3nt: TGTGCCAGCAGCCAAGAGGATAGGACACCCGAATACGAGCAGTACTTC
v_gene: TRBV4-2
j_gene: TRBJ2-7
d_gene: -
abundance: few